This T cell receptor (beta chain) is drawn from a study of identical twins' blood T cells. Study conclusions and caveats: Twin similarity might stem from environmental factors, not only genetics.

As to this clonotype: Its target is not known.

The three twin pairs were reared together, likely meeting the same infections. A single record per CDR3 protein comes from TCRdb applying MiXCR to the 5' RACE reads. The sample lists hundreds of thousands of distinct CDR3 sequences, over 25% occurring once. Sequenced sample: PBMCs. The origin of this receptor is a woman aged 18-50 years in good health.

The CDR3 nucleotides read TGTGCCAGCAGCTTATCTGGACCCAATTCACCCCTCCACTTT. It yields the protein CASSLSGPNSPLHF. The rearrangement joins TRBV7-6 to TRBJ1-6; D gene uncertain. Germline loops: CDR1 SGHVS, CDR2 FNYEAQ. This CDR3 contains 14 residues. V gave up 2 bases and J gave up 7 bases, with 9 bases separating them.